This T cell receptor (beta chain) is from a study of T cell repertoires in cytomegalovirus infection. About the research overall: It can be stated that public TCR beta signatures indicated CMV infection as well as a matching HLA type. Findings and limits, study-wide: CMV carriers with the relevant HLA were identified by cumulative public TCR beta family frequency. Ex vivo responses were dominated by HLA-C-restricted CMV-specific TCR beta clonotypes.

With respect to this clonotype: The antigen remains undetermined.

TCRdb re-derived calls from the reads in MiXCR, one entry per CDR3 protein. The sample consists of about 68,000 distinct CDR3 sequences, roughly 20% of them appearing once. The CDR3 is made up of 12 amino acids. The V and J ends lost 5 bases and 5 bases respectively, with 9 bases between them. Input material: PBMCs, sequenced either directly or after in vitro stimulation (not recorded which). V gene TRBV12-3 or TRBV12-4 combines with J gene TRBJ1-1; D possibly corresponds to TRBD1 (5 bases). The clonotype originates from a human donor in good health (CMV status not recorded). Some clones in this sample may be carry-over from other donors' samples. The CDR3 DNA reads TGTGCCAGCAGTAACCAGGGAACTGAAGCTTTCTTT. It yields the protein CASSNQGTEAFF.